The present T cell receptor (beta chain) was sequenced within a study of T cells in Graves' hyperthyroidism and ophthalmopathy. There are many counts of this clonotype. Its antigen is unidentified. This CDR3 has 14 residues. Germline CDR1 reads SGHRS; CDR2 reads YFSETQ. With 0 bases removed from V and 4 bases from J, the gap between germline ends came to 7 bases. RNA transcripts served as the template for amplifying TCR beta CDR3 regions. When the TCR CDR3 underwent first-round RT-PCR, the HTBI primer set was used. TCRdb reprocessed the multiplex PCR reads via MiXCR and lists one record per CDR3 protein. The sample lists some 600,000 distinct CDR3 sequences, about 14% occurring once. Study-wide findings and caveats: Ophthalmopathy, as predicted by the model, came a median 6.5 months after the prediction. Ophthalmopathy was told apart from stable hyperthyroidism by a 13 V-J model.

At first hyperthyroidism diagnosis, before any ophthalmopathy symptoms, the blood sample was collected. Fresh peripheral blood, 10 ml, yielded the PBMCs. The chain combines TRBV5-1 with TRBJ2-2; no reliable D call. The sequenced sample consisted of blood. The receptor comes from a woman in her thirties with Graves' hyperthyroidism that later progressed to Graves' ophthalmopathy. For the CDR3, the DNA is TGCGCCAGCAGCTTGGCCCCAAGCACCGGGGAGCTGTTTTTT. Protein: CASSLAPSTGELFF.